This TCR beta chain emerged from a study of blood T cell repertoires in COVID-19. This CDR3 contains 15 residues. The germline gives CDR1 SEHNR, CDR2 FQNEAQ (reference sequence). Trimming removed 5 bases from V and 7 bases from J; junction bases left unmatched: 9. Repertoires were generated with immunoSEQ multiplex PCR, while TCRdb's copy carries only in-frame clones and drops some. There are 200,000 to 250,000 clones in the sample; roughly nine tenths occur only once, and 6% to 7% lies in the top ten. Clinical history as reported by participants underpinned cohort assignment. The chain recombines TRBV7-9 with TRBJ2-3; 10 bases align to TRBD2. This clonotype originated in a woman aged 25 to 39 with acute COVID-19. The sample was PBMCs or T cells enriched from blood (not recorded which). Here the CDR3 DNA reads TGTGCCAGCAGCCGAACTAGCGGGACTATAAATACGCAGTATTTT. Its protein is CASSRTSGTINTQYF.